What follows describes a single T cell receptor (beta chain). Its antigen is not known. This record comes from a study of identifying expanded T cells in peripheral blood. Findings and caveats of the study: Across healthy donors, higher total template counts meant significantly greater roughly two-week count variance. Over about two and four weeks, about 15 and 19 clones changed, versus around 1.3 between replicates.

This CDR3 comprises 15 residues. In germline, CDR1 is SGHNT, CDR2 YENEEA. Trimming at V came to 4 bases and at J to 1 base, leaving 5 bases not matched to a gene. Sequenced by immunoSEQ multiplex PCR; TCRdb stores in-frame clones only, minus some. The table has about 82,000 clones, approximately 90% seen once; the top ten hold less than 9.5%. During the collection period, no donor immune events like infections were recorded. What was sequenced was blood. The chain is built from TRBV11-3 and TRBJ2-7, with TRBD1 matching 9 bases. The receptor's source is a person between 18 and 75 years old in good health. The CDR3 is CASSWGTGTSYEQYF. DNA of the CDR3: TGTGCCAGCAGCTGGGGGACAGGGACGTCCTACGAGCAGTACTTC.